This T cell receptor (beta chain) comes out of a study of blood T cell repertoires in COVID-19. Overall study context: T cells, B-cell-depleted T cells, or PBMCs provided the cDNA or gDNA that served as material.

TCRdb keeps only in-frame clones here, not all; method: immunoSEQ multiplex PCR. The table lists 250,000 to 350,000 clones, more than 70% of them singletons. This TCR was sampled from a woman in her 30s who had recovered from COVID-19. Sequencing was carried out using peripheral blood.

Here the CDR3 DNA reads TGTGCCATCAGCGGCGATACAGGGAATCCATCCTACGAGCAGTACTTC. Its translation is CAISGDTGNPSYEQYF. This chain links TRBV10-3 with TRBJ2-7, with a possible D match to TRBD1 (6 bases). CDR3 size: 16 residues. Germline values: CDR1 ENHRY, CDR2 SYGVKD. Trimming cost V 6 bases and J 1 base, with 19 bases left between them.